This T cell receptor beta chain is from a study of beta chain features in type 1 diabetes. General observations from the study: Within each of all four CD4+ subsets, Type 1 diabetes patients had TCRB CDR3s that were moderately but significantly shorter. A greater similarity of naive, central memory and Treg TCRB repertoires was seen among patients than among healthy donors. The VDJ junctions of type 1 diabetes patients carried fewer insertions and more deletions.

This CDR3 region has 15 residues. CDR1 is KGHSH, CDR2 LQKENI, per germline. V lost 2 bases and J lost 4, with 15 bases in between. CD4+ naive, central memory, regulatory and stem cell-like memory cells were sorted via CD45RO/CCR7/CD25/CD127/CD95/CD27. Purity exceeding 95% was reached by all sorted populations. The study reverse transcribed the entire isolated RNA, so it sequenced expressed TCRB transcripts. The data were produced by immunoSEQ multiplex PCR, yet TCRdb's version contains in-frame clones alone and is incomplete. The sample gives about 260,000 clones, 20% of which show up once; 0.028% is in the top ten. This clone has just a few counts. What it recognizes is unknown.

The rearrangement links TRBV18 to TRBJ2-7, with D perhaps TRBD1 (5 bases). This receptor was obtained from a woman aged 40 to 50 with type 1 diabetes. Sequenced material: naive CD4+ T cells from blood. The CDR3 sequence is CASSPWGRDPYEQYF. DNA of the CDR3: TGTGCCAGCTCACCATGGGGCAGAGATCCTTACGAGCAGTACTTC.